The sequence of this T cell receptor beta chain was determined in a study of spatial heterogeneity in lung cancer (dated by TCRdb to about 2019). With regard to the full study: More beta-chain than alpha-chain transcripts were consistently detected, likely reflecting higher beta-chain transcript abundance. In the raw uncorrected reads, each unique combination of TCR and UMI appeared more than ten times on average. In non-small cell lung cancer, the study quantitatively compared TCR alpha and beta repertoires across several tumor regions, matched nontumor lung, and blood. Nonsynonymous mutation counts, determined by whole-exome sequencing of tumor tissue, were related to features of the TCR repertoire. At surgery, both alpha and beta chains were TCR-sequenced in 200 to 250 tumor regions, about 61 matched nontumor lung samples and a few dozen PBMC samples.

This clonotype was picked up a small number of times. This receptor's antigen is unknown. The record has no base qualities; no much larger clone is one base away. The time point label, as the study defines it: sample taken at primary tumor resection. The donors were some 72 patients from the lung TRACERx cohort who had early-stage, untreated non-small cell lung cancer. TCR sequencing used whole RNA extracted from tumor and nontumor lung tissue, or from cryopreserved PBMC samples, without cell sorting. Only patients for whom sufficient RNA was available from at least two tumor regions were selected for TCR sequencing. The method was 5' RACE. These reads were obtained on a NextSeq 500. To allow correction of PCR and sequencing errors, the TCR library protocol tagged every TCR cDNA molecule with a unique molecular identifier. The authors' pipeline ran thus. TCR identification, UMI-based error correction and CDR3 extraction were performed with Decombinator tools. TCRs above a frequency of 2 per 1,000, corresponding to the top 1% of the tumor frequency distribution, were defined as expanded. Renyi diversity was computed with the R vegan package after each repertoire had been subsampled 100 times to 5,000 TCRs. CDR3 similarity networks were built from amino acid triplet string-kernel similarity, connecting CDR3s with pairwise similarity above 0.82. The public reads were reprocessed in TCRdb via fastp at Q25 and MiXCR, keeping in-frame beta chains. Each record represents a unique CDR3 protein, reported with the most common genes and DNA among its rows. TCRdb assigned the V and J calls; the authors' analysis was not used. The sample data list 90,000 to 95,000 distinct CDR3 sequences, and 10% to 15% of these were observed just once. The ten largest account for 35% to 45% of the sample.

Study-wide findings and limitations: Confirming at a functional level the hypothesis that regional TCRs recognize regional mutations was considered to require additional single-cell paired TCR alpha and beta sequencing. Ubiquitous expanded tumor TCRs showed up in blood more often at tumor resection than at routine follow-up.

This sequence originates from a male donor with early-stage non-small cell lung cancer. Sequences were derived from PBMCs, sampled at surgery.

The bases read TGTGCCAGCAGGGCACTAGAGAACACTGAAGCTTTCTTT. Its product reads: CASRALENTEAFF. The chain joins TRBV6-2 or TRBV6-3 to TRBJ1-1; the D segment cannot be called with confidence. The CDR3 runs 13 residues from the cysteine to the phenylalanine. Of the read, only the CDR3 DNA is kept; its 39 bases are in frame from base 1. V is reduced by 6 bases and J by 1 base, leaving a spacing of 9 bases between them. From a lookup of the germline V gene, CDR1 and CDR2 are MNHEY and SVGEGT.